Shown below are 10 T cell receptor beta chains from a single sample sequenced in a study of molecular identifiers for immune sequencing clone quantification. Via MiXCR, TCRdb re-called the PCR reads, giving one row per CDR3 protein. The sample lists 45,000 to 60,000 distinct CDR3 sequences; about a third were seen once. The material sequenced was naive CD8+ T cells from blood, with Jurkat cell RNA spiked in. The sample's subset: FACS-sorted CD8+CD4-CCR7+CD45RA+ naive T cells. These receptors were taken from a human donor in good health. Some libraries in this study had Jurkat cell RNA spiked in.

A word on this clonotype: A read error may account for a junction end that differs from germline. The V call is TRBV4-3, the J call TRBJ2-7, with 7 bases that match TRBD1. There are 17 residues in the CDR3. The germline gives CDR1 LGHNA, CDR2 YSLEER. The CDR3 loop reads CASRQAVIGRQGREQYF. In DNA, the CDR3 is TGCGCCAGCCGCCAAGCCGTGATTGGGAGACAGGGACGCGAGCAGTACTTC.

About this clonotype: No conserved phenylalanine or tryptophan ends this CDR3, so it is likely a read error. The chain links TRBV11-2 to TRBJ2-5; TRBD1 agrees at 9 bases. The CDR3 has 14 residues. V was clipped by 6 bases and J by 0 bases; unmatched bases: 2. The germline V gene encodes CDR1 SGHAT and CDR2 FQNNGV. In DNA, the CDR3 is TGTGCCAGCAGGACAGGGGGTCACCAAGAGACCCAGTACATC. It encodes CASRTGGHQETQYI.

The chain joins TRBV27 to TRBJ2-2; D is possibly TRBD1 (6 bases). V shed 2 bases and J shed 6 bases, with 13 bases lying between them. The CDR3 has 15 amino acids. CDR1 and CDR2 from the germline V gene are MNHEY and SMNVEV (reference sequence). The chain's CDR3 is CASSLIPGAPGELFF. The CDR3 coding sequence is TGTGCCAGCAGTTTAATCCCAGGGGCCCCCGGGGAGCTGTTTTTT.

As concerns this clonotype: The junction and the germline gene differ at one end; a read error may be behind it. CDR3 DNA sequence: TGCAGTGCTAGAGGCTACCCGAACACCGGGGAGCTGTTATTT. Protein sequence: CSARGYPNTGELLF. The chain links TRBV20-1 to TRBJ2-2; perhaps TRBD2 as D (5 bases). CDR1 and CDR2 from the germline V gene are DFQATT and SNEGSKA (reference sequence). The CDR3 length is 14 residues.

The CDR3 is CSVIAYRDQETQYF. CDR3 in DNA: TGCAGCGTCATAGCCTACAGGGACCAAGAGACCCAGTACTTC. The rearrangement links TRBV29-1 to TRBJ2-5, with a tentative D call TRBD1 (6 bases). V was shortened by 6 bases and J by 0 bases, with 14 bases between the two germline ends. The germline V gene has CDR1 SQVTM and CDR2 ANQGSEA. There are 14 residues in the CDR3.

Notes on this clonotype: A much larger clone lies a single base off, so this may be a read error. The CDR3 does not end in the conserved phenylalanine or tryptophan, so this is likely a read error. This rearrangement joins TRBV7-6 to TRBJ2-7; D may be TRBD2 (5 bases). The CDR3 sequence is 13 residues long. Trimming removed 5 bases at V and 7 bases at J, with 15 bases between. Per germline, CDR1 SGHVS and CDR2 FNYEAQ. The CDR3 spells CASSLLTREEQYL. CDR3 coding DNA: TGTGCCAGCAGCCTACTCACGAGGGAGGAGCAGTACCTC.

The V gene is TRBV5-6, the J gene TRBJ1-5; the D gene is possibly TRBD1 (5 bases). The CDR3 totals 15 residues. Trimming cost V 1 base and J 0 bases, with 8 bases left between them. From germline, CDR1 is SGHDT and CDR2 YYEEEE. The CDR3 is CASSLIRGSNQPQHF. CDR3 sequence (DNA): TGTGCCAGCAGCTTGATAAGGGGTAGCAATCAGCCCCAGCATTTT.

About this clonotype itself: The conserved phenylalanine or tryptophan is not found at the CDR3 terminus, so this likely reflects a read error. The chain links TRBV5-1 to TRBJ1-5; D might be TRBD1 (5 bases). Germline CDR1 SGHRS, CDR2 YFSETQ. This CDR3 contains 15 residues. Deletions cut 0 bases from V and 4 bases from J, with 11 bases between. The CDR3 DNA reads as TGCGCCAGCAGCTTGGCCGGGGGACCGAATCAGCCCCAGCATTAT. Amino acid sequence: CASSLAGGPNQPQHY.

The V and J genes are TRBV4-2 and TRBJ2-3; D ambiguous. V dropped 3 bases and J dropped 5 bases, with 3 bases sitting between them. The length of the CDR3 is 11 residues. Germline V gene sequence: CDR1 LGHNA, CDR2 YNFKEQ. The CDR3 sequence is CASSQGDTQYF. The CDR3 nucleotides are TGTGCCAGCAGCCAGGGAGATACGCAGTATTTT.

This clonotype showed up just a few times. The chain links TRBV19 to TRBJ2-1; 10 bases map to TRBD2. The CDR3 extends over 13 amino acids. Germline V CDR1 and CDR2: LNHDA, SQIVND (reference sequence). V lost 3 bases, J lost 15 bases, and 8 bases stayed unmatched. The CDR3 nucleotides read TGTGCCAGTAGTATCTTGGCAGCGGGAGGGCTGTTCTTC. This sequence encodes CASSILAAGGLFF.